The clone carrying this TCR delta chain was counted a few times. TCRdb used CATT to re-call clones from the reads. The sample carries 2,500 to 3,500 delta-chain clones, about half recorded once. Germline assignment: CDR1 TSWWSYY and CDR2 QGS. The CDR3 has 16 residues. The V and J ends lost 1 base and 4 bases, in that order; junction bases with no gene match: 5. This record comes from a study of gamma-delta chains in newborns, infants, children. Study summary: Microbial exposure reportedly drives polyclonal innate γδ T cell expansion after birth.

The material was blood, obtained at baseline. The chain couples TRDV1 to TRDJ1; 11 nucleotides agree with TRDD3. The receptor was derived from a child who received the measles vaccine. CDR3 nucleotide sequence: TGTGCTCTTGGGGAACACTGGGGGATATCAGGCGATAAACTCATCTTT. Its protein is CALGEHWGISGDKLIF.